This TCR beta chain is from a study of T-cell memory formation after mild COVID-19. Trimming took 0 bases from V and 3 from J; bases not matched to a gene: 10. CDR1 and CDR2 (germline): MNHEY, SVGAGI. The CDR3 extends over 17 amino acids. TCRdb reprocessed the 5' RACE reads with MiXCR, giving one entry per CDR3 protein. This sample has around 260,000 distinct CDR3 sequences; around 16% occur once, and the top ten carry more than 20%. This clonotype was counted ten times or more. This chain connects TRBV6-5 to TRBJ1-1, with 7 bases aligning to TRBD1. The specimen was PBMCs or a T cell subset sorted from them (not recorded which). The source is a man younger than 30 who had mild COVID-19 (a few samples of this study predate the infection). Cell type and time point are not known. This CDR3 reads CASSYSGPQGVYTEAFF. The CDR3 DNA is TGTGCCAGCAGTTACTCGGGCCCCCAGGGGGTATACACTGAAGCTTTCTTT.